This T cell receptor beta chain was identified during a study of cytotoxic CD8 clonotypes in ibrutinib-treated CLL. As for the study in general: The study included eleven to twelve relapsed/refractory and 15 treatment-naive patients; roughly 18 had IGHV unmutated disease. Partial responders about 25, complete 2; roughly 12 progressed and 14 stayed in remission by median roughly 68 months.

Investigators sourced around 1.8 micrograms of genomic DNA from cryopreserved PBMCs for TCR beta libraries. This CDR3 spans 14 amino acids. Germline V CDR1 and CDR2: LGHNA, YNFKEQ. V was clipped by 3 bases and J by 5 bases, with 11 bases between them. Method: immunoSEQ multiplex PCR; TCRdb's copy keeps in-frame clones and lacks some. The data show 30,000 or so clones, with approximately 54% seen just once and 5% to 6% held by the top ten. The clonotype was recovered from a human donor with chronic lymphocytic leukemia. The gene calls are TRBV4-2 and TRBJ1-5; the D is unclear. The sample was PBMCs, taken before ibrutinib treatment. The DNA for the CDR3 is TGTGCCAGCAGCCATTTGACGGAAGATCAGCCCCAGCATTTT. It translates to CASSHLTEDQPQHF.